This entry concerns a single T cell receptor (beta chain). What it recognizes is unknown. Amplification targeted TCR beta CDR3 regions from RNA transcripts. The HTBI primer set drove a first-round RT-PCR of the TCR CDR3. TCRdb re-derived calls from the multiplex PCR reads in MiXCR, one entry per CDR3 protein. The sample lists about 560,000 distinct CDR3 sequences; around 15% were seen once. Stable disease denoted Graves' hyperthyroidism without ophthalmopathy progression within 18 months. Clinical symptoms, serum thyroxine, TRAb, thyroid ultrasound and orbital computed tomography established diagnosis. The data were taken from a study of T cells in Graves' hyperthyroidism and ophthalmopathy. Study overall: Once the initial diagnosis was made, peripheral blood was obtained before any treatment. Overall study findings and caveats: Ophthalmopathy and stable hyperthyroidism were told apart by a 13 V-J model.

V gave up 4 bases and J gave up 0 bases, with 14 bases separating them. The CDR3 extends over 15 amino acids. Germline V CDR1 and CDR2: SGDLS, YYNGEE. This chain uses TRBV9 with TRBJ2-7; no clear D. The sample consisted of blood. This receptor was identified in a woman aged 18-29 years with Graves' hyperthyroidism. DNA of the CDR3: TGTGCCAGCAGCCTCGGGCAGTCGAGCTCCTACGAGCAGTACTTC. It yields the protein CASSLGQSSSYEQYF.